This T cell receptor beta chain is from a study of post-analysis software for immune sequencing data. Whole-study results and caveats: Five or six TRBV segments were more frequent in patients than controls; TRBV5-6, TRBV5-1 and TRBV20-1 belonged to this group.

Germline CDR1 and CDR2: MNHEY and SVGAGI. The junction had 2 bases not matched to a gene; V was cut back by 0 bases and J by 10 bases. The CDR3 covers 15 residues. Regarding this clonotype: Its antigen remains unidentified.

TCR beta cDNA libraries included unique molecular identifiers. TCRdb reprocessed the PCR reads via MiXCR and lists one record per CDR3 protein. This table has 650,000 to 850,000 distinct CDR3 sequences, around 42% appearing once. Sequencing input: blood. This sequence joins TRBV6-5 and TRBJ1-6; 11 positions match TRBD1. The source is a girl aged 5-17 years with multiple sclerosis. This chain's CDR3 is CASSYSDRGRSPLHF. In nucleotides, the CDR3 is TGTGCCAGCAGTTACTCGGACAGGGGGCGATCACCCCTCCACTTT.